This TCR beta chain was sequenced for a study of vaccination effects on CD4 cells after COVID-19. Before sequencing took place, the ViraFEST assay used viral peptide pools to expand antigen-specific CD4+ T cells. Having been cultured for around ten days, the cells underwent CD4+ T cell isolation. Recipients of the vaccine had no prior SARS-CoV-2 infection and negative nucleocapsid antibodies. The table came from immunoSEQ multiplex PCR; TCRdb's copy has only in-frame clones and leaves some out. The sample has some 68,000 clones; about 79% are singletons. In germline, CDR1 is MDHEN, CDR2 SYDVKM. The CDR3 length is 12 residues. V was trimmed by 7 bases and J by 0 bases, leaving 6 bases between them. Note on this clone: The antigen is unknown.

The chain recombines TRBV28 with TRBJ1-1; D is uncertain. This sample comprised CD4+ T cells from PBMCs cultured with HCoV-OC43 spike peptides, obtained before COVID-19 vaccination. Subset meaning: HCoV-OC43 spike overlapping peptide pool stimulation. The sequence was obtained from a human donor who received a COVID-19 vaccine. CDR3 sequence (DNA): TGTGCCAGCAAACCCGTGAACACTGAAGCTTTCTTT. It yields the protein CASKPVNTEAFF. The whole variable domain, remainder taken from reference TRBV28 and TRBJ1-1, is DVKVTQSSRYLVKRTGEKVFLECVQDMDHENMFWYRQDPGLGLRLIYFSYDVKMKEKGDIPEGYSVSREKKERFSLILESASTNQTSMYLCASKPVNTEAFFGQGTRLTVV.